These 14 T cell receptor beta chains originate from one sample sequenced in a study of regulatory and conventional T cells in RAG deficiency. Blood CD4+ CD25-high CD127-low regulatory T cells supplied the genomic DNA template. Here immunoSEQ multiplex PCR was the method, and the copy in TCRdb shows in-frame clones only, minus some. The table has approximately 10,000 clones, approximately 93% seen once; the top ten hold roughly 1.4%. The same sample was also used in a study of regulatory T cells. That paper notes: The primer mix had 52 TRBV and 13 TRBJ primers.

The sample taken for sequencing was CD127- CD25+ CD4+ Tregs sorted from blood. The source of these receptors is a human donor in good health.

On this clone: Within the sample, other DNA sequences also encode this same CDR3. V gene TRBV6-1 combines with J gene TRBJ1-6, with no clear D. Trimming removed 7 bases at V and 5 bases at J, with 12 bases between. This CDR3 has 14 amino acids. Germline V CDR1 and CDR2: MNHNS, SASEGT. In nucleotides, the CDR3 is TGTGCCAGCAAGCCTGCGAGGGATAATTCACCCCTCCACTTT. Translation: CASKPARDNSPLHF.

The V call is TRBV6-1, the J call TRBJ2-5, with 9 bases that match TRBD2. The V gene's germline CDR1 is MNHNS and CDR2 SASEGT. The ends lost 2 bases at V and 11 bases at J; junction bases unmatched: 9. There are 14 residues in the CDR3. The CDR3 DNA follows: TGTGCCAGCAGTGAACGGGCAGCGGGGGGAAGGCAGTACTTC. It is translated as CASSERAAGGRQYF.

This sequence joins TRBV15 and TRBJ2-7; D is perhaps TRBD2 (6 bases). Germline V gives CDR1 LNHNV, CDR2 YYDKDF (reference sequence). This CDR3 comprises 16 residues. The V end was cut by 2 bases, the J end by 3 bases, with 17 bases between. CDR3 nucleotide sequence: TGTGCCACCAGCAGACGGACTACCGGGCTAATCTACGAGCAGTACTTC. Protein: CATSRRTTGLIYEQYF.

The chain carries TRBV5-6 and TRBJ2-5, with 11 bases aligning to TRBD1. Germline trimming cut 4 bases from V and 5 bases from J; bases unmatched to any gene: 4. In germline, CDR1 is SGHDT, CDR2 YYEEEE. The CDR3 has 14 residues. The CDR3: CASSRDRGWETQYF. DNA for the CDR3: TGTGCCAGCAGCAGGGACAGGGGGTGGGAGACCCAGTACTTC.

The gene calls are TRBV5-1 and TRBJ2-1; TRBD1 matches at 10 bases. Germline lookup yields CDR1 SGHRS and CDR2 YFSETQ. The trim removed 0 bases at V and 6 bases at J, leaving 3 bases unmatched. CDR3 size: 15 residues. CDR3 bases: TGCGCCAGCAGCTTGGCAGGACAGGGGGTCAATGAGCAGTTCTTC. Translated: CASSLAGQGVNEQFF. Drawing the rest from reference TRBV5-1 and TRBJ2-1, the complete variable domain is KAGVTQTPRYLIKTRGQQVTLSCSPISGHRSVSWYQQTPGQGLQFLFEYFSETQRNKGNFPGRFSGRQFSNSRSEMNVSTLELGDSALYLCASSLAGQGVNEQFFGPGTRLTVL.

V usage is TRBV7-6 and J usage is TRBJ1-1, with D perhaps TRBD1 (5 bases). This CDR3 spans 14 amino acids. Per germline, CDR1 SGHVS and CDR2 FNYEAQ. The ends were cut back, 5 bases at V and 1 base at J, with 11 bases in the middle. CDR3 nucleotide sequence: TGTGCCAGCAGCCTCCTCCAGGGGAACACTGAAGCTTTCTTT. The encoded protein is CASSLLQGNTEAFF.

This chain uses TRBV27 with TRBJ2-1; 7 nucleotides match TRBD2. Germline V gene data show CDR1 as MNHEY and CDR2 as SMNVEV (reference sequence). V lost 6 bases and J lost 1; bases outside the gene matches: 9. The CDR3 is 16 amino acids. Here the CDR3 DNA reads TGTGCCAGCAGCCGCCTGGGCGGGGGTTCCTACAATGAGCAGTTCTTC. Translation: CASSRLGGGSYNEQFF.

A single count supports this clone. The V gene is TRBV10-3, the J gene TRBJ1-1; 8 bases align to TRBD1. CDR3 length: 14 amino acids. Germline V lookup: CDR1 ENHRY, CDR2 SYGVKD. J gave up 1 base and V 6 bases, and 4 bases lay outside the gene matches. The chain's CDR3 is CAISGQGGNTEAFF. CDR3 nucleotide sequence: TGTGCCATCAGCGGACAGGGAGGGAACACTGAAGCTTTCTTT.

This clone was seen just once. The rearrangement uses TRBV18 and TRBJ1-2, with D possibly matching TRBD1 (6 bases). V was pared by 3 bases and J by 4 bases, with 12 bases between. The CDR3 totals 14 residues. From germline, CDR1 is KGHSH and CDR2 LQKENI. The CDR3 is CASSPQTGPYGYTF. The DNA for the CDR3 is TGTGCCAGCTCACCTCAGACAGGACCCTATGGCTACACCTTC.

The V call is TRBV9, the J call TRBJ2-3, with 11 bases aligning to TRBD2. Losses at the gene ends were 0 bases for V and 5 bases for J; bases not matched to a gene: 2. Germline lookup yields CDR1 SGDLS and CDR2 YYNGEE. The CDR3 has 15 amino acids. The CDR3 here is CASSVGLAGGDTQYF. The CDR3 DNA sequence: TGTGCCAGCAGCGTAGGGCTAGCGGGGGGAGATACGCAGTATTTT.

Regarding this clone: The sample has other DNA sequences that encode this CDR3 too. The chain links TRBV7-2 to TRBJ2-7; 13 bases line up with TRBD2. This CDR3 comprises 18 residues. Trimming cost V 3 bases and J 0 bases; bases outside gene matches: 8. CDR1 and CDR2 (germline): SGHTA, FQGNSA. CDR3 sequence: CASSFRTSGGGSSYEQYF. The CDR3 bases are TGTGCCAGCAGCTTCCGAACTAGCGGGGGGGGGAGCTCCTACGAGCAGTACTTC. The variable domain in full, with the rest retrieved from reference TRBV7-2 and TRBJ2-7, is GAGVSQSPSNKVTEKGKDVELRCDPISGHTALYWYRQSLGQGLEFLIYFQGNSAPDKSGLPSDRFSAERTGGSVSTLTIQRTQQEDSAVYLCASSFRTSGGGSSYEQYFGPGTRLTVT.

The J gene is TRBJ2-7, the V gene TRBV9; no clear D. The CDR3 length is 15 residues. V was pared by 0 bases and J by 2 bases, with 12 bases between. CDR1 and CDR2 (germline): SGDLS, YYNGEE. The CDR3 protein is CASSVEPQRAYEQYF. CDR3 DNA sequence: TGTGCCAGCAGCGTAGAGCCTCAACGGGCCTACGAGCAGTACTTC.

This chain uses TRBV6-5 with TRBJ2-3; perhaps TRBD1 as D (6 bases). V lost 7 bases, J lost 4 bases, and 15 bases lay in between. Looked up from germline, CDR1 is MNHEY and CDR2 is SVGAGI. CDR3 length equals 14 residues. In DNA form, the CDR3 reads TGTGCCAGCAAATCCAGGGGTGGAGCAGATACGCAGTATTTT. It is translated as CASKSRGGADTQYF.

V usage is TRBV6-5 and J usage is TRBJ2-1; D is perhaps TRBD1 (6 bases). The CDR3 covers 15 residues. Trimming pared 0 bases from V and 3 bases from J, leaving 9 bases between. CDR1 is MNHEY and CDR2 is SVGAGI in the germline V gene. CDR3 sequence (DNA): TGTGCCAGCAGTTACTCTGACAGGTTCTACAATGAGCAGTTCTTC. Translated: CASSYSDRFYNEQFF.